This paragraph reports one T cell receptor (beta chain). Its antigen remains unknown. The PCR had 60 Vbeta and 13 Jbeta primers. Clones were read by immunoSEQ multiplex PCR, and TCRdb kept only the in-frame ones, dropping some. The data show some 180,000 clones, with 65% to 90% seen just once and 1.2% held by the top ten. This record belongs to a study of cytomegalovirus exposure and HLA in healthy donors. Study summary: Falling in the Caucasian-associated ancestry cluster were about 82% of around 370 genotyped donors. General observations from the study: An ancestry cluster, one associated with Asian ancestry, reportedly showed fewer N-insertions than the approximately 670-donor mean in a later analysis. Testing in vitro showed a few CMV-associated chains specific for CMV antigens.

The source of this sequence is a girl between 2 and 10 years old in good health and CMV-seropositive. The sequenced material came from PBMCs.

CDR3: CSVEEGSGGYEQYF. In DNA, the CDR3 is TGCAGCGTTGAGGAGGGCTCAGGGGGCTACGAGCAGTACTTC. V is TRBV29-1 and J is TRBJ2-7; TRBD1 might be the D (7 bases). This CDR3 is built from 14 residues. CDR1 SQVTM and CDR2 ANQGSEA come from the germline V gene. The V and J ends lost 3 bases and 3 bases respectively, with 15 bases between them.